The rows below give T cell receptor beta chains drawn from one sample of a study of Ad26.COV2.S vaccination and SARS-CoV-2 variants. The protocol was immunoSEQ multiplex PCR, while the TCRdb copy is restricted to in-frame clones and leaves out a portion. The repertoire includes roughly 700,000 clones, around 90% of them detected once, and around 1.4% sits in the top ten. This sample comprised peripheral blood, obtained in a trial of Ad26.COV2.S vaccine versus placebo. The receptors stem from a person between 18 and 65 years old who received the Ad26.COV2.S COVID-19 vaccine or a placebo. The CDR3 runs from the conserved cysteine through the conserved F or W. The order of the fields is J gene, V gene, CDR3 length, D gene, clone size, CDR3 DNA, CDR3 protein. A D gene is named only where the DNA matches it firmly. Not all rows give a size; the values are once, few, many and, for expanded clones, a class.

j_call: TRBJ1-6; v_call: TRBV19; cdr3_length: 15; d_call: .; clone_size: .; cdr3_nt: TGTGCCAGTAGTCGACAGGAGGAGAATAATTCACCCCTCCACTTT; cdr3_aa: CASSRQEENNSPLHF
j_call: TRBJ1-2; v_call: TRBV29-1; cdr3_length: 13; d_call: .; clone_size: .; cdr3_nt: TGCAGCGTTGGGGCACAGGTCGGATATGGCTACACCTTC; cdr3_aa: CSVGAQVGYGYTF
j_call: TRBJ2-2; v_call: TRBV5-4; cdr3_length: 16; d_call: TRBD1; clone_size: .; cdr3_nt: TGTGCCAGCAGCTTGGGGGGACAGGGTGAAACCGGGGAGCTGTTTTTT; cdr3_aa: CASSLGGQGETGELFF
j_call: TRBJ1-2; v_call: TRBV9; cdr3_length: 12; d_call: .; clone_size: .; cdr3_nt: TGTGCCAGCAGCAGGGACATCCGGGGCTACACCTTC; cdr3_aa: CASSRDIRGYTF
j_call: TRBJ2-5; v_call: TRBV11-3; cdr3_length: 13; d_call: .; clone_size: .; cdr3_nt: TGTGCCAGCAGCCTCAGGGGTCAGGAGACCCAGTACTTC; cdr3_aa: CASSLRGQETQYF
j_call: TRBJ2-4; v_call: TRBV6-1; cdr3_length: 20; d_call: .; clone_size: once; cdr3_nt: TGTGCCAGCAGTGCGATGGGACACGAGCCCACCCGGTTAGCCAAAAACATTCAGTACTTC; cdr3_aa: CASSAMGHEPTRLAKNIQYF
j_call: TRBJ2-7; v_call: TRBV7-3; cdr3_length: 14; d_call: .; clone_size: .; cdr3_nt: TGTGCCAGCAGCCAAGGGGGGGCAGGGTCCGAGCAGTACTTC; cdr3_aa: CASSQGGAGSEQYF
j_call: TRBJ2-5; v_call: TRBV19; cdr3_length: 16; d_call: TRBD2; clone_size: once; cdr3_nt: TGTGCCAGTACCCGGACTAGCGGGGTAGGGGAAGAGACCCAGTACTTC; cdr3_aa: CASTRTSGVGEETQYF
j_call: TRBJ2-2; v_call: TRBV2; cdr3_length: 16; d_call: .; clone_size: .; cdr3_nt: TGTGCCAGCAATGACCTGGGCCCGTCGAACACCGGGGAGCTGTTTTTT; cdr3_aa: CASNDLGPSNTGELFF
j_call: TRBJ1-2; v_call: TRBV24-1; cdr3_length: 13; d_call: .; clone_size: .; cdr3_nt: TGTGCCACCAGTGTAAGACTTGGTGAGGGCTACACCTTC; cdr3_aa: CATSVRLGEGYTF
j_call: TRBJ1-4; v_call: TRBV7-2; cdr3_length: 14; d_call: .; clone_size: .; cdr3_nt: TGTGCCAGCAGCTTGAATCAGGGAGGGGAAAAACTGTTTTTT; cdr3_aa: CASSLNQGGEKLFF
j_call: TRBJ2-1; v_call: TRBV6-5; cdr3_length: 16; d_call: .; clone_size: .; cdr3_nt: TGTGCCAGCAGTTACGGGGCCTCCAGCTCCTACAATGAGCAGTTCTTC; cdr3_aa: CASSYGASSSYNEQFF
j_call: TRBJ2-5; v_call: TRBV30; cdr3_length: 13; d_call: .; clone_size: .; cdr3_nt: TGTGCCTGGGATCAGGGGCTCCAAGAGACCCAGTACTTC; cdr3_aa: CAWDQGLQETQYF
j_call: TRBJ1-2; v_call: TRBV19; cdr3_length: 15; d_call: TRBD1; clone_size: .; cdr3_nt: TGTGCCAGTAGTATTTCCGGGACAGGGGGTGGTGGCTACACCTTC; cdr3_aa: CASSISGTGGGGYTF
j_call: TRBJ1-1; v_call: TRBV9; cdr3_length: 14; d_call: .; clone_size: once; cdr3_nt: TGTGCCAGCAGCGTAGGGGGGGCGTGGACTGAAGCTTTCTTT; cdr3_aa: CASSVGGAWTEAFF
j_call: TRBJ2-3; v_call: TRBV11-2; cdr3_length: 13; d_call: .; clone_size: .; cdr3_nt: TGTGCCAGCAGCTTTGGGGGCAGTGATACGCAGTATTTT; cdr3_aa: CASSFGGSDTQYF
j_call: TRBJ2-2; v_call: TRBV10-3; cdr3_length: 16; d_call: .; clone_size: .; cdr3_nt: TGTGCCATCAGTTCCCCGGGGCGGTCGAACACCGGGGAGCTGTTTTTT; cdr3_aa: CAISSPGRSNTGELFF
j_call: TRBJ2-7; v_call: TRBV2; cdr3_length: 14; d_call: TRBD2; clone_size: .; cdr3_nt: TGTGCCAGCAGTTATGCGGGAGTTAAGGAAGAGCAGTACTTC; cdr3_aa: CASSYAGVKEEQYF
j_call: TRBJ2-7; v_call: TRBV3-1/TRBV3-2; cdr3_length: 14; d_call: .; clone_size: .; cdr3_nt: TGTGCCAGCAGTCGACTAGTGCGATCCTACGAGCAGTACTTC; cdr3_aa: CASSRLVRSYEQYF
j_call: TRBJ1-5; v_call: TRBV11-2; cdr3_length: 13; d_call: TRBD1; clone_size: few; cdr3_nt: TGTGCCAGCAGCGGGACAGTCAATCAGCCCCAGCATTTT; cdr3_aa: CASSGTVNQPQHF
j_call: TRBJ1-3; v_call: TRBV3-1/TRBV3-2; cdr3_length: 15; d_call: .; clone_size: .; cdr3_nt: TGTGCCAGCAGCCAAGAGGCCGGGTTGAGAAACACCATATATTTT; cdr3_aa: CASSQEAGLRNTIYF
j_call: TRBJ1-2; v_call: TRBV19; cdr3_length: 13; d_call: TRBD1; clone_size: .; cdr3_nt: TGTGCCAGTTCCGAGGGACAGAGCTATGGCTACACCTTC; cdr3_aa: CASSEGQSYGYTF
j_call: TRBJ1-5; v_call: TRBV27; cdr3_length: 13; d_call: .; clone_size: .; cdr3_nt: TGTGCCAGCAGTTTAAGGTCGGGACACCCCCAGCATTTT; cdr3_aa: CASSLRSGHPQHF
j_call: TRBJ2-1; v_call: TRBV7-8; cdr3_length: 11; d_call: .; clone_size: .; cdr3_nt: TGTGCCAGCAGCCTTGGGTTTGAGCAGTTCTTC; cdr3_aa: CASSLGFEQFF
j_call: TRBJ2-1; v_call: TRBV6-4; cdr3_length: 17; d_call: TRBD2; clone_size: once; cdr3_nt: TGTGCCAGCAGTGAAGTTGGACTAGCGGGGGATTACAATGAGCAGTTCTTC; cdr3_aa: CASSEVGLAGDYNEQFF
j_call: TRBJ1-1; v_call: TRBV10-3; cdr3_length: 16; d_call: TRBD1; clone_size: .; cdr3_nt: TGTGCCATCAGTGACAGGGGGCAGATTGGGAACACTGAAGCTTTCTTT; cdr3_aa: CAISDRGQIGNTEAFF
j_call: TRBJ2-1; v_call: TRBV10-3; cdr3_length: 13; d_call: .; clone_size: once; cdr3_nt: TGTGCCATCAGAGGGTGGGGTACCGATGAGCAGTTCTTC; cdr3_aa: CAIRGWGTDEQFF
j_call: TRBJ2-7; v_call: TRBV29-1; cdr3_length: 13; d_call: .; clone_size: .; cdr3_nt: TGCAGCGTTGAAGATCTTAACCCCCACGAGCAGTACTTC; cdr3_aa: CSVEDLNPHEQYF